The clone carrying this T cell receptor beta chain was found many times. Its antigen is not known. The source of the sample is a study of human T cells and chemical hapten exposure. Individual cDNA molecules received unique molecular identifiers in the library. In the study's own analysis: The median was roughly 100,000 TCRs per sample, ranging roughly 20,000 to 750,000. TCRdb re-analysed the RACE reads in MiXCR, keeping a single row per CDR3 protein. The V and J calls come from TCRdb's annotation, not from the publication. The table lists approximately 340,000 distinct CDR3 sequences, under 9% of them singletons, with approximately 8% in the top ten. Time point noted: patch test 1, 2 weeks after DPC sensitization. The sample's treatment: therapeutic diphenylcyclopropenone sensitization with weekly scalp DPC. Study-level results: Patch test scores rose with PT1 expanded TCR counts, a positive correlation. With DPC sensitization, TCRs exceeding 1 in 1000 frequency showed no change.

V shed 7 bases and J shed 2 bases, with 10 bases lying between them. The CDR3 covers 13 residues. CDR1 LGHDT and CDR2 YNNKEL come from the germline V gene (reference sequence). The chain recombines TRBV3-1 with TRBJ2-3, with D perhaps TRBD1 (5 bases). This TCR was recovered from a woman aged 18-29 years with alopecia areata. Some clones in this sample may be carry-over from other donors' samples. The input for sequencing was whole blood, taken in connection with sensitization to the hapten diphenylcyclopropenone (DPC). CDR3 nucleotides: TGTGCCAGCACCGCACAGGCCACAGATACGCAGTATTTT. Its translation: CASTAQATDTQYF.